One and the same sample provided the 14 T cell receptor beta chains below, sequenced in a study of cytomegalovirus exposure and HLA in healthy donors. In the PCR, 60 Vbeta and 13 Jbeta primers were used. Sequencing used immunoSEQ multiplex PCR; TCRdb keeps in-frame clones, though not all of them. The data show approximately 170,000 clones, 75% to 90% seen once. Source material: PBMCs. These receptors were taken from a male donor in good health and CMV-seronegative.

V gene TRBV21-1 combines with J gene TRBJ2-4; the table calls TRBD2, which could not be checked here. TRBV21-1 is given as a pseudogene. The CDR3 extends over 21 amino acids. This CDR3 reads CATRLPVSPHSVVGVKNIQYF. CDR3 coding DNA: TGTGCCACCAGATTGCCTGTTAGTCCTCACTCGGTTGTCGGGGTCAAAAACATTCAGTACTTC.

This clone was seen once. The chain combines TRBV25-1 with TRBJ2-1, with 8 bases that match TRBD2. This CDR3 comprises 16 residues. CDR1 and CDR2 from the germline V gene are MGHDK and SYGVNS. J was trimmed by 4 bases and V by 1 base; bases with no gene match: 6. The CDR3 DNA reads TGTGCCAGCAGTGAATTCCGGGGGGGCCGTTACAATGAGCAGTTCTTC. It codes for CASSEFRGGRYNEQFF. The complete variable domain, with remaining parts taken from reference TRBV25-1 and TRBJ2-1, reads EADIYQTPRYLVIGTGKKITLECSQTMGHDKMYWYQQDPGMELHLIHYSYGVNSTEKGDLSSESTVSRIRTEHFPLTLESARPSHTSQYLCASSEFRGGRYNEQFFGPGTRLTVL.

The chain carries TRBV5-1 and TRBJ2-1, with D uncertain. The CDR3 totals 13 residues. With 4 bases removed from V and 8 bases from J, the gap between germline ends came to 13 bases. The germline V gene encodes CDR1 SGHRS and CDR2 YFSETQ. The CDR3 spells CASSVDNWDEQFF. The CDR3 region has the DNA TGCGCCAGCAGCGTCGACAATTGGGATGAGCAGTTCTTC.

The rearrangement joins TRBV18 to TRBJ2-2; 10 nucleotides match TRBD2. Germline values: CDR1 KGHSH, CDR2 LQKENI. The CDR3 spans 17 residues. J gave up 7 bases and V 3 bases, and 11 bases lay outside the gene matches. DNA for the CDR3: TGTGCCAGCTCACCGGCCGAGAGCGGGGGGGCCGGCGGGGAGCTGTTTTTT. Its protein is CASSPAESGGAGGELFF.

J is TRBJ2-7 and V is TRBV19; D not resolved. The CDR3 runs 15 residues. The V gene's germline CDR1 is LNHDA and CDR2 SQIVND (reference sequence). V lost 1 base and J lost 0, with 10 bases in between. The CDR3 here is CASSIVGVHSYEQYF. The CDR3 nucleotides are TGTGCCAGTAGTATAGTTGGTGTACACTCCTACGAGCAGTACTTC.

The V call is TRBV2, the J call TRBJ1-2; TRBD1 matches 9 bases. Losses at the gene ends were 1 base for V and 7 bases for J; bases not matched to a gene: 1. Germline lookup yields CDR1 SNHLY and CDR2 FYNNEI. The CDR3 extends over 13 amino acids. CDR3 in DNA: TGTGCCAGCAGTGAAGGGACAGGGGTTGGCTACACCTTC. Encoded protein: CASSEGTGVGYTF.

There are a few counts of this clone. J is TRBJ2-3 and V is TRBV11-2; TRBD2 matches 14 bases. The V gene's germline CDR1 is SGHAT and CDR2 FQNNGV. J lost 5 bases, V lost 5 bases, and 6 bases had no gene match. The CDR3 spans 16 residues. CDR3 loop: CASSLRLAGGQDTQYF. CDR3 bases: TGTGCCAGCAGCCTCCGACTAGCGGGGGGGCAAGATACGCAGTATTTT. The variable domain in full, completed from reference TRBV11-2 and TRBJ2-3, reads EAGVAQSPRYKIIEKRQSVAFWCNPISGHATLYWYQQILGQGPKLLIQFQNNGVVDDSQLPKDRFSAERLKGVDSTLKIQPAKLEDSAVYLCASSLRLAGGQDTQYFGPGTRLTVL.

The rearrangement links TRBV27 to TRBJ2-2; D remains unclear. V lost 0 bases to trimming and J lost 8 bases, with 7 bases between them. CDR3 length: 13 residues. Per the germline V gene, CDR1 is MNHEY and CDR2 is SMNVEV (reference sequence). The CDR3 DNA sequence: TGTGCCAGCAGTTTATCGTCGGTGGGGGAGCTGTTTTTT. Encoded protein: CASSLSSVGELFF.

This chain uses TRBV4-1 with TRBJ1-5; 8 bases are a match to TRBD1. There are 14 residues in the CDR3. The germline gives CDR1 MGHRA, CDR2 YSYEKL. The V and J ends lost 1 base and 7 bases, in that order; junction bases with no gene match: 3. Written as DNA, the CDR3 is TGCGCCAGCAGCCAAGCAGGGGGCGTCCAGCCCCAGCATTTT. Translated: CASSQAGGVQPQHF.

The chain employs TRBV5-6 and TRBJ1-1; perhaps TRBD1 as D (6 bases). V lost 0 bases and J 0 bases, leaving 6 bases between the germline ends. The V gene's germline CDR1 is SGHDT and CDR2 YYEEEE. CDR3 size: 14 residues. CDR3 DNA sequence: TGTGCCAGCAGCTTGGGGACAGTGAACACTGAAGCTTTCTTT. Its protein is CASSLGTVNTEAFF.

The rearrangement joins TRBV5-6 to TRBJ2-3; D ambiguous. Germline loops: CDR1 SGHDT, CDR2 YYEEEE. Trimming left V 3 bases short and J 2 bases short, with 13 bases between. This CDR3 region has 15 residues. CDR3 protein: CASSSWAYYTDTQYF. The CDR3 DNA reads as TGTGCCAGCAGCTCCTGGGCATATTACACAGATACGCAGTATTTT.

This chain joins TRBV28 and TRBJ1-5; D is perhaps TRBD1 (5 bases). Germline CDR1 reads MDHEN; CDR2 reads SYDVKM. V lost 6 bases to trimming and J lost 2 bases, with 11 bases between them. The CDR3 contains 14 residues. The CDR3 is CASSKGLGNQPQHF. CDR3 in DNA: TGTGCCAGCAGCAAGGGGTTGGGCAATCAGCCCCAGCATTTT.

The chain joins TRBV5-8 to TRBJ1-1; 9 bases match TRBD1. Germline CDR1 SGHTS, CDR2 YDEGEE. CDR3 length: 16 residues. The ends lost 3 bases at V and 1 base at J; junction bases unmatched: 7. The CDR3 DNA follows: TGTGCCAGCAGCTGGGGACAGGGACGCTGGAACACTGAAGCTTTCTTT. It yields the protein CASSWGQGRWNTEAFF.

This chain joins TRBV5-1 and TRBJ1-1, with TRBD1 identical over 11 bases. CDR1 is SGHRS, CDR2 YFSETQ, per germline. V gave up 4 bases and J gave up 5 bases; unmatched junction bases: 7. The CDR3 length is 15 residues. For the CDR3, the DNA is TGCGCCAGCAGCGCATCGGGACAGGGGGGTACTGAAGCTTTCTTT. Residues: CASSASGQGGTEAFF.